Below, one TCR beta chain is given with its context. What it recognizes is unknown. The data are from a study of CD8 T cells in Susac syndrome. V was cut by 1 base and J by 9 bases, with 19 bases left in between. The germline V gene encodes CDR1 SGHTA and CDR2 FQGNSA. This CDR3 is 16 amino acids long. With random hexamers, about 0.5 to 1 ug RNA was reverse transcribed. MiXCR, run by TCRdb on the immunoSEQ multiplex PCR reads, gives a single entry per CDR3 protein. This sample has about 100,000 distinct CDR3 sequences; roughly 96% occur once, and the top ten carry 0.3%. Study outcomes and limitations: The greatest CD8+ clonal expansion in Susac occurred in TEMRA cells and in active patients. As the study acknowledged, the number of individuals in its TCR sequencing and HLA analysis was relatively small.

V gene TRBV7-2 combines with J gene TRBJ2-4; D may match TRBD1 or TRBD2 (5 bases each). This sequence was found in a human donor with Susac syndrome. The sample comprised CD8+ T cells from PBMCs. The CDR3 reads CASSLGVARAGGIQYF. The DNA for the CDR3 is TGTGCCAGCAGCTTAGGGGTTGCCAGGGCTGGGGGCATTCAGTACTTC.